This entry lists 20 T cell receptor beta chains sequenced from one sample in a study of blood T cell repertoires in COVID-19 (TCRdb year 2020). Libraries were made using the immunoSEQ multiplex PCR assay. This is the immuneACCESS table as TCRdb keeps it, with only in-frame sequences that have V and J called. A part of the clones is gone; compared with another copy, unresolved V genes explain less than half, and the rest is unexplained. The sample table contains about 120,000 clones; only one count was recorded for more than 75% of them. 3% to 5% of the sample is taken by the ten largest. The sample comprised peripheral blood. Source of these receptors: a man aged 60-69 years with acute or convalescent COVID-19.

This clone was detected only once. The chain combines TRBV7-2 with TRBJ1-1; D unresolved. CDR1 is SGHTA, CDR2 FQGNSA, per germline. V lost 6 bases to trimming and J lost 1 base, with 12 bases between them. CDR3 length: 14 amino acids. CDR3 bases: TGTGCCAGCAGACCAGAGGGATGGAACACTGAAGCTTTCTTT. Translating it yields CASRPEGWNTEAFF.

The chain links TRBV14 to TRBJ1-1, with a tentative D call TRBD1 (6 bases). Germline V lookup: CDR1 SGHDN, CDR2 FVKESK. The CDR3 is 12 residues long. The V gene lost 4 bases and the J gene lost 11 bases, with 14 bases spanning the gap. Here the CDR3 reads CASSLNRERAFF. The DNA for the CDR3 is TGTGCCAGCAGCCTAAACAGGGAAAGGGCTTTCTTT.

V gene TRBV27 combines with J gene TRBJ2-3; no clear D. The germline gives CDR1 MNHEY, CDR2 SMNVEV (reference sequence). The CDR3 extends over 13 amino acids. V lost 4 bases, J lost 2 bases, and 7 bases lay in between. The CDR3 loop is CASSYPTTDTQYF. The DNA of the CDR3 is TGTGCCAGCAGTTATCCTACCACAGATACGCAGTATTTT.

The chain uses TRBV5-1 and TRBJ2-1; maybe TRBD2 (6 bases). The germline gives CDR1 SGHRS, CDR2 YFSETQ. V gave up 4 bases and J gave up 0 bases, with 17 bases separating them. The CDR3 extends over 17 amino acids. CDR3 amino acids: CASSPLPSTSSYNEQFF. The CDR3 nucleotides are TGCGCCAGCAGCCCCCTACCCTCGACTAGCTCCTACAATGAGCAGTTCTTC.

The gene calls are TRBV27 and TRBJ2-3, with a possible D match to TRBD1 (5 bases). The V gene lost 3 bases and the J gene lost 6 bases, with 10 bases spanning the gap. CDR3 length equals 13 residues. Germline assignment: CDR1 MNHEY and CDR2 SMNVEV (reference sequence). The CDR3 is CASSFSGPDTQYF. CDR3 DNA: TGTGCCAGCAGTTTCTCAGGGCCGGATACGCAGTATTTT.

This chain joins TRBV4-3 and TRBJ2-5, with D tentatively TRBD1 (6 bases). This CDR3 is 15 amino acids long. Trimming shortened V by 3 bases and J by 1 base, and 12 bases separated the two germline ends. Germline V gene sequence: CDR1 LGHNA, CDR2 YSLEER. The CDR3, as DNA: TGCGCCAGCAGCCAGACAGGTGCGGGCCAAGAGACCCAGTACTTC. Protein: CASSQTGAGQETQYF.

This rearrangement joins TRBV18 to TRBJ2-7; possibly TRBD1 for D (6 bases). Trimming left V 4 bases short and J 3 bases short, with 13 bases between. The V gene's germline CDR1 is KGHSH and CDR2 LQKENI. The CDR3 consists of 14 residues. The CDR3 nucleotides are TGTGCCAGCTCACTGGACAGAGCTAACTACGAGCAGTACTTC. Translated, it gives CASSLDRANYEQYF.

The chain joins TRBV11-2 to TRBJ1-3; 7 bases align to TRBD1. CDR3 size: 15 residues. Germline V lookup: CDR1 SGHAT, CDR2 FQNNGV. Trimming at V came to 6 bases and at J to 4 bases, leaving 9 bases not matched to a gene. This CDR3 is CASSSKGAGGNTIYF. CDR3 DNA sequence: TGTGCCAGCAGTTCGAAGGGGGCGGGAGGAAACACCATATATTTT. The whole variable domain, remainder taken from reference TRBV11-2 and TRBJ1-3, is EAGVAQSPRYKIIEKRQSVAFWCNPISGHATLYWYQQILGQGPKLLIQFQNNGVVDDSQLPKDRFSAERLKGVDSTLKIQPAKLEDSAVYLCASSSKGAGGNTIYFGEGSWLTVV.

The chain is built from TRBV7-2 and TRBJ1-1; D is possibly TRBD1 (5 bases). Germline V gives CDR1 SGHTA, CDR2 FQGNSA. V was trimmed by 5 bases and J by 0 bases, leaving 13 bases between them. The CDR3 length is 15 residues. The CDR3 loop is CASSPGGGMNTEAFF. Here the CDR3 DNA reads TGTGCCAGCAGCCCGGGGGGAGGGATGAACACTGAAGCTTTCTTT.

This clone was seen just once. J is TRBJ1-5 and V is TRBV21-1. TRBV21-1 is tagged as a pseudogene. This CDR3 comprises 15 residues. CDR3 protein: CASSKAKSGGQPQHF. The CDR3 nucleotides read TGTGCCAGCAGCAAAGCAAAGTCGGGAGGGCAGCCCCAGCATTTT.

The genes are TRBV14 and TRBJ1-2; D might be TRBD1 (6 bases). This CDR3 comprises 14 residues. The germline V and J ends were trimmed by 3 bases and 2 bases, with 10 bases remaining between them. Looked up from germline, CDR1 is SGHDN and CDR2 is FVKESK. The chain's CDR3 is CASSQGQGNYGYTF. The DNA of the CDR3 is TGTGCCAGCAGCCAGGGGCAGGGGAACTATGGCTACACCTTC.

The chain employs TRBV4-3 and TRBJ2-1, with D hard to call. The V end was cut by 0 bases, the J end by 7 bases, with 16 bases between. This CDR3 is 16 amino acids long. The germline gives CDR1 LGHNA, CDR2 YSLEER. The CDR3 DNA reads TGCGCCAGCAGCCAAGATCGGTTAGCTCTTACTAATGAGCAGTTCTTC. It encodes CASSQDRLALTNEQFF.

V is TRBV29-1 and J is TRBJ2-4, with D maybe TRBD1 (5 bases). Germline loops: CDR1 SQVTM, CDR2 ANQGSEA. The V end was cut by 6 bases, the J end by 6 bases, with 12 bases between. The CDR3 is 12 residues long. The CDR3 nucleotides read TGCAGCGTAGGGGCGGATTCAAACATTCAGTACTTC. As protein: CSVGADSNIQYF.

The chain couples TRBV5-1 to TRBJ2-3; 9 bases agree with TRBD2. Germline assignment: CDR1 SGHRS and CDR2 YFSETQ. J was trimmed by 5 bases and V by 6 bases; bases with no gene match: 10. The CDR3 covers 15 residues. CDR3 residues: CASTGTSKSQDTQYF. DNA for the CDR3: TGCGCCAGCACCGGGACTAGCAAATCGCAAGATACGCAGTATTTT.

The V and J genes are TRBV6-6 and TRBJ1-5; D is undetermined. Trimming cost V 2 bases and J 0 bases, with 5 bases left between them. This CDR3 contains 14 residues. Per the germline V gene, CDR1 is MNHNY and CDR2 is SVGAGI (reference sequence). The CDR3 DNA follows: TGTGCCAGCAGTTACCCTAGTAGCAATCAGCCCCAGCATTTT. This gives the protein CASSYPSSNQPQHF.

The DNA for the CDR3 is TGTGCCAGCAGCTTAGGGGCGGGAGAGGCAGATACGCAGTATTTT. Encoded protein: CASSLGAGEADTQYF. This chain links TRBV11-2 with TRBJ2-3; TRBD2 agrees at 7 bases. The trim removed 1 base at V and 4 bases at J, leaving 5 bases unmatched. The CDR3 sequence is 15 residues long. Germline V CDR1 and CDR2: SGHAT, FQNNGV.

The CDR3: CASSLDRGGNGYTF. The CDR3 nucleotides read TGTGCCAGCAGCTTGGACAGGGGGGGGAATGGCTACACCTTC. This chain joins TRBV13 and TRBJ1-2; TRBD1 matches at 10 bases. Germline V gene data show CDR1 as PRHDT and CDR2 as FYEKMQ (reference sequence). Trimming removed 3 bases from V and 6 bases from J; junction bases left unmatched: 4. The CDR3 runs to 14 residues.

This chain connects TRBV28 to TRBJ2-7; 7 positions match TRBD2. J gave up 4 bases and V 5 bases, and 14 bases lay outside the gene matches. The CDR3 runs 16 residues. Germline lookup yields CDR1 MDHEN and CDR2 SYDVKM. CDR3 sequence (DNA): TGTGCCAGCAGTCCGCCCCCGGGACTAAATCTTTACGAGCAGTACTTC. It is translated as CASSPPPGLNLYEQYF.

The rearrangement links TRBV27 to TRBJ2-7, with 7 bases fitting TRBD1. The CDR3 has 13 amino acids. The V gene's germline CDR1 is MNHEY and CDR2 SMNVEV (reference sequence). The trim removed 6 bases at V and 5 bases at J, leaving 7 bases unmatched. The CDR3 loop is CASRVRGSDEQYF. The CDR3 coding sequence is TGTGCCAGCAGAGTCAGGGGGAGCGACGAGCAGTACTTC.

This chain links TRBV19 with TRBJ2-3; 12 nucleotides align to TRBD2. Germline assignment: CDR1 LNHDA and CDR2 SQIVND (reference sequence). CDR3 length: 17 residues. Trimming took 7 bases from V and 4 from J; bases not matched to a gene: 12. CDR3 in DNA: TGTGCCAGTACCCCTAGCGGGAGGGCCAGGGGGCCAGATACGCAGTATTTT. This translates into CASTPSGRARGPDTQYF.